This entry features one TCR beta chain sequence. The specificity of this receptor is unknown. No much larger clonotype is one base removed from it; base qualities were not supplied. In total, more than 500 healthy bone marrow donors made up the cohort. Cohort members were all nominally healthy when sampled, although unrecorded immune exposures were likely present. The donor was CMV seronegative and was included in the group of 352 seronegative cohort members. A peripheral blood sample was provided by each donor, and peripheral blood mononuclear cells were used for TCR beta sequencing. Genomic DNA extraction from the blood cell samples was performed with the Qiagen DNeasy Blood Extraction Kit. The data derive from a study of cytomegalovirus exposure and HLA in healthy donors (dated by TCRdb to 2017 to 2019). Looking at the study overall: In an earlier analysis of about 560 of the donors, less than 350 Gb of sequence data and some 100 million unique TCR beta sequences from about 179 million T cells were reported. About 330 gigabases of sequencing data and approximately 91 million unique TCR sequences made up an early release that covered around 640 HLA-typed donors. The genetic ancestry cluster associated with self-reported Caucasian donors included about 81% of the 300 to 450 genotyped donors. The study aimed to test whether cataloging public T cell receptors could reveal signatures of past pathogen exposure. The T cell repertoires of several hundred subjects were profiled by immunosequencing and related to cytomegalovirus serostatus. Along with the roughly 670-subject first cohort, a separate validation cohort of over 90 different subjects was used. The study combined high-throughput TCR immunosequencing, statistical association of individual TCRs with disease status, and machine learning to predict cytomegalovirus infection status. In a later analysis, previously published TCR beta repertoires from several hundred donors were re-analyzed and high-resolution HLA genotyping was added so that TCR occurrence patterns could be studied. Rather than using new phenotypic data, the later analysis identified candidate immune exposures from TCR beta sequences and from how often those sequences occurred across donors. To decide whether each TCR beta V gene segment behaved as functional or pseudogenic, an earlier analysis of several hundred of the donors relied on high-throughput TCR beta sequencing. Alongside the repertoire data, information on donor age, sex, ethnicity and CMV serostatus was compiled. A later genetic analysis used genome-wide SNP genotypes for 398 of the 666 donors, treating that subset as a discovery cohort. All discovery cohort repertoires had been generated on a single sequencing platform. Both class I and class II loci were covered by HLA typing, at four-digit resolution. The number of typed donors differed by locus: about 620-630 for A, B, C, DRB1 and DQB1; 500 to 550 for DQA1; around 610 for DPA1; and around 470 for DPB1. Several DR-DQ haplotypes were handled as single units for association and clustering because linkage in the cohort was strong. Among some 400 genotyped donors of the cohort, an average of about 240,000 unique TCR beta nucleotide sequences were sequenced per donor, roughly a sixth of them non-productive. Overall results and qualifications from the work: In a later analysis, some 17,000 TCR beta sequences were associated with specific HLA alleles at a false discovery rate of 0.05. Assigning TCR associations to individual alleles was difficult when HLA alleles, especially DR and DQ, strongly co-occurred. Immune exposure information for the cohort was limited to CMV serostatus. In both the original and validation cohorts, the classifier was reported to diagnose cytomegalovirus status with high specificity and sensitivity. In a later analysis, TCR association rates were found to vary across HLA loci, with the most associated TCRs seen for DRB1 alleles and the fewest for HLA-C alleles. A further reported finding was that TCR beta sequences accurately predicted the HLA-A and HLA-B alleles for most subjects in the first cohort. According to a later analysis, parvovirus B19, influenza, CMV and Epstein-Barr virus appeared linked to several top co-occurrence clusters. Roughly uniform sequencing depth across donors was assumed in presence/absence analyses, although this assumption may not hold. The authors suggested that the approach could potentially be extended to other disease states and immunological phenotypes. V-gene and J-gene trimming of TCR beta chains was associated with a missense DCLRE1C variant in a later genetic analysis, and the association was replicated in an independent cohort. A later analysis found that HLA-associated TCR beta chains were more clonally expanded and had lower generation probabilities than equally common non-associated chains. Correlated functional status among segregating V segments might reflect linkage disequilibrium, but an unknown experimental factor could not be ruled out. A later genetic analysis reported fewer N-insertions in productive TCRs among donors in an Asian-associated ancestry cluster than the roughly 700-donor mean. In vitro tests confirmed that a few of the cytomegalovirus-associated TCR beta chains recognize cytomegalovirus antigens. Broadly in line with IMGT annotations, most TCR beta V segments showed up in productive rearrangements about 87% or about 30% of the time in an earlier analysis of 450 to 600 of the donors. Because some donors lacked HLA typing at each locus, the association tests relied only on the typed subset. Only TCR beta chains were sequenced in this cohort, and the absence of alpha or paired-chain data limited detectable features. A total of 150 or so TCR beta chains were listed by the study as associated with cytomegalovirus. Most TCR sequences were seen in very few donors, while some public TCRs were found in many individuals. A group of highly shared sequence variants was considered likely to be a technical artifact of the sequencing pipeline. A later analysis found that most CMV-associated TCR beta chains appeared HLA-restricted, with HLA associations seemingly driven largely by CMV exposure. Because the 87-base-pair reads could not distinguish some IMGT-functional V segments, including TRBV6-2 and TRBV6-3, those segments were excluded. Because counts were too low, roughly 18 rarely observed V segments, including chromosome 9 orphons, were left out of the earlier analysis of 587 of the donors.

The CDR3 holds 15 amino acids from the cysteine to the phenylalanine. Only the CDR3 portion is preserved as DNA: 45 bases, with reading frame beginning at the first base. Germline trimming: 5 bases from V, 0 bases from J; junction bases outside gene matches: 2. The germline V gene gives CDR1 as SGHTA and CDR2 as FQGNSA. Libraries were prepared through the immunoSEQ multiplex PCR assay. A mixture of 60 forward primers for TCR Vbeta segments and 13 reverse primers for TCR Jbeta segments was used in the multiplex PCR. Amplification of the CDR3 region of rearranged TCR beta genes was performed with a multiplex PCR assay on genomic DNA. Amplified TCR beta libraries were sequenced as 87-base-pair reads on the Illumina HiSeq System. Per the source publication's procedure: In a later analysis, approximately 74 million unique TCR beta chains were counted across the roughly 610 repertoires, and roughly 11 million of these chains were shared by at least two donors. To remove PCR and sequencing errors, raw reads were error-corrected and collapsed into unique sequences using a nearest-neighbor algorithm that merged closely related sequences. V, D and J gene segments were assigned by aligning CDR3 sequences to IMGT reference sequences. For a sequence to be retained, at least a six-nucleotide match to both a V gene segment and a J gene segment was required. A rearrangement was called productive if the CDR3 had no stop codons and remained in frame with V and J, and every other rearrangement was called non-productive. CDR3 was defined according to IMGT convention as the region running from the second conserved V-encoded cysteine to the conserved J-encoded phenylalanine. Sequences without an unambiguous match to a single V gene segment were excluded from the earlier analysis of about 640 of the donors. In an earlier analysis of some 590 of the donors, a V segment was called functional when productive rearrangements were above 56.7%, and segregating when the standard deviation between donors exceeded 5%. To diagnose cytomegalovirus status from the catalog of TCR beta chain sequences, a statistical classification framework was built. A later analysis assigned V and J genes by comparing TCR nucleotide sequences with IMGT/GENE-DB human TR gene sequences. The TCRdist pipeline was used in a later analysis to assign CDR3 sequences and most-parsimonious VDJ recombination scenarios. A later analysis defined each TCR beta chain by its CDR3 amino acid sequence plus V-gene family, and excluded reads lacking a unique V-gene family. A later analysis removed 592 highly shared, low-generation-probability nucleotide sequences to deal with suspected cross-contamination and a sequencing artifact. A later analysis calculated a clonal expansion index for each public chain from normalized within-repertoire ranks of inferred template counts. In a later analysis, generation probabilities were computed using a VDJ recombination model fitted to out-of-frame rearrangements, and the results were checked against IGoR. In a later analysis, hypergeometric tests were used to score TCR-TCR, TCR-HLA and TCR-CMV co-occurrence, with a repertoire-size bias correction applied to TCR pairs. A later analysis estimated false discovery rates by permuting HLA or CMV assignments 20 times. In a later analysis, co-occurring TCRs were grouped with DBSCAN, and TCRdist sequence similarity was added when clustering was performed within HLA-allele-positive subsets. Repertoires with fewer than 30,000 or more than 120,000 public chains were left out of co-occurrence clustering, as were a handful of repertoires with anomalous nucleotide sharing. The source is immuneACCESS, and TCRdb retained only in-frame sequences with V and J called. Part of the clones is not carried over; for the studies checked, unresolved V genes explain less than half of this, and the remainder is unexplained. D and trimming were read from the DNA, whereas the V and J calls and clone size are those reported in that table. For this sample there are some 98,000 clones; around 68% appear just once. Less than 2.5% of the sample is held by the ten biggest clonotypes.

The sequence came from a man in his fifties or sixties in good health and CMV-seronegative. The sequenced sample consisted of PBMCs. Recombination linked TRBV7-2 to TRBJ2-2, with 8 junctional bases fitting TRBD1. The DNA sequence is as follows: TGTGCCAGCAGCCCACAGGGGGCGAACACCGGGGAGCTGTTTTTT. It translates to CASSPQGANTGELFF. Beyond the CDR3, the reference TRBV7-2 and TRBJ2-2 genes provide the residues; the full variable domain reads: GAGVSQSPSNKVTEKGKDVELRCDPISGHTALYWYRQSLGQGLEFLIYFQGNSAPDKSGLPSDRFSAERTGGSVSTLTIQRTQQEDSAVYLCASSPQGANTGELFFGEGSRLTVL.